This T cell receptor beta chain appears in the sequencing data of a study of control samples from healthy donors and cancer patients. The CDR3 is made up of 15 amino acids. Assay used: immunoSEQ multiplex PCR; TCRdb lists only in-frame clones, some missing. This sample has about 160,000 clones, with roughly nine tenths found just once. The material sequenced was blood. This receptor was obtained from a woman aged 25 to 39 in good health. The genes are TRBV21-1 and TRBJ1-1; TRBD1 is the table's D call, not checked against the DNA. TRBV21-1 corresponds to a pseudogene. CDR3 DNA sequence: TGTGCCAGCAGCAAACGGACAGGGGGCGAAAATGAAGCTTTCTTT. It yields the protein CASSKRTGGENEAFF.